This T cell receptor (beta chain) was documented in a study of beta chain features in type 1 diabetes. Regarding the study as a whole: VDJ junctions from patients with type 1 diabetes contained fewer insertions and more deletions. Here, the possible influence of HLA type (on TCRB rearrangement) remained unresolved. The naive, central memory and Treg TCRB repertoires looked more alike in patients than they did in healthy donors. Among all four CD4+ subsets, Type 1 diabetes patients had TCRB CDR3s that were moderately but significantly shorter.

Germline-derived CDR1 and CDR2 are MGHRA and YSYEKL. This CDR3 comprises 15 residues. V shed 4 bases and J 7 bases; nucleotides not matched to a gene: 6. As for this clone: Its target is unknown.

cDNA synthesis used the whole RNA isolate, giving expressed TCRB sequences. Repertoires were generated with immunoSEQ multiplex PCR, while TCRdb's copy carries only in-frame clones and drops some. The data contain tens of thousands of clones, under 50% of them singletons. The TCR comes from a man younger than 45 with type 1 diabetes. The sequenced material came from Tregs from blood. The chain combines TRBV4-1 with TRBJ2-1; 11 bases map to TRBD2. CDR3 residues: CASSPGLAGRNEQFF. The CDR3 coding sequence is TGCGCCAGCAGCCCCGGACTAGCGGGTCGAAATGAGCAGTTCTTC.